This record covers a single TCR beta chain. It lacks a known antigen. There are no base qualities to consult, and no much larger clone falls within one base. These data are taken from a study of human T cells and chemical hapten exposure (dated by TCRdb to the early 2020s). Study-level background: For sensitization, 2% DPC in acetone was applied to a 2 cm by 2 cm area of upper inner arm skin. Throughout the study period of around 24 weeks, patients also received therapeutic DPC doses to the scalp every week. Patch testing was performed on the upper back with Finn chambers containing 0.01% DPC, and the patch tests were scored after 6 days according to International Contact Dermatitis Research Group standards. The mostly female patient cohort included alopecia areata with under or over 50% scalp involvement, alopecia totalis and alopecia universalis. Libraries were combined into a pool for sequencing, and differences in TCR yield between samples came mainly from small differences in library volumes within the pool. Peripheral blood TCR repertoire changes were tracked in vivo in alopecia patients during primary and secondary sensitization to the hapten diphenylcyclopropenone (DPC). Blood samples were taken from patients before sensitization (week 0) and then at 2, 6 and about 24 weeks after DPC sensitization. Blood for TCR sequencing was provided by twenty-nine alopecia patients at one to four time points (pre-sensitization, 2, 6 and 24 weeks).

Including the terminal cysteine and phenylalanine, the CDR3 comprises 16 residues. Only the CDR3 DNA stays, 48 bases, in frame from base 1. Looking up the germline V gene yields CDR1 SGHTA and CDR2 FQGNSA. V is trimmed back by 5 bases and J by 0 bases, and the junction contains 3 bases that no gene match accounts for. Broader findings and caveats from the paper: The number of PT1 expanded TCRs positively correlated with patch test score, significant at thresholds 8, 16 and 32 but not 4. Expanded TCRs formed significantly more large CDR3 similarity clusters than pre-sensitization or healthy control sets, consistent with antigen-driven responses. DPC sensitization did not change the number of TCRs with a frequency above 1 in 1000, and there was no evidence of changes in global repertoire structure. Because every patient had alopecia, a presumed autoimmune disease, the patients' immune response might differ from that of healthy individuals. After repeated subsampling, changes were observed in the strength of the expansion versus patch-test correlation and in the threshold at which the correlation became significant.

Libraries were made using RACE. Sequencing relied on a NextSeq 500. During library preparation, unique molecular identifiers were attached to individual cDNA molecules so that TCRs could be counted in a quantitative, reproducible way. Each blood RNA sample was used to sequence both TCR alpha and TCR beta chains. On the study's bioinformatics: The median number of TCRs per sample was some 100,000, ranging from roughly 23,224 to 690,600. V, J and CDR3 annotation of the TCR reads was performed with the Decombinator software suite. For the PS versus PT1 abundance plots, all samples were subsampled to the same number of TCRs (28,000). TCRs were defined as expanded if absent before sensitization and observed at least eight times at the 2-week time point. Using fastp trimming at Q25 and MiXCR clonotype assembly, TCRdb reanalyzed the public sequencing data and kept in-frame beta chains. Rows with one shared CDR3 protein collapse into an entry with the most common genes and DNA. The V and J calls were determined by TCRdb, not by the authors. This sample has 75,000 to 90,000 distinct CDR3 sequences in its table, and 10% of those were observed once. The ten biggest clones cover about 1.4% of the sample.

The meaning of the sample's time point label: patch test 1, 2 weeks after DPC sensitization. The treatment or condition label of this sample denotes: therapeutic diphenylcyclopropenone sensitization with weekly scalp DPC. Blood at each patch-test visit was drawn before the patch test was applied. Patients were eligible if aged 18 to 70, diagnosed with alopecia and judged suitable for DPC therapy, and pregnant patients were excluded. Total RNA was extracted from unfractionated whole blood that had been collected in Tempus Blood RNA tubes. Recombination joined TRBV7-2 with TRBJ2-5; 13 middle bases align to TRBD2. The sequence came from a woman in her fifties or sixties with alopecia areata. Some clones in this sample may be carry-over from other donors' samples. Material: whole blood, obtained in connection with sensitization to the hapten diphenylcyclopropenone (DPC). The bases read TGTGCCAGCAGCCCGGGACTAGCGGGGCACCAAGAGACCCAGTACTTC. Its protein is CASSPGLAGHQETQYF.